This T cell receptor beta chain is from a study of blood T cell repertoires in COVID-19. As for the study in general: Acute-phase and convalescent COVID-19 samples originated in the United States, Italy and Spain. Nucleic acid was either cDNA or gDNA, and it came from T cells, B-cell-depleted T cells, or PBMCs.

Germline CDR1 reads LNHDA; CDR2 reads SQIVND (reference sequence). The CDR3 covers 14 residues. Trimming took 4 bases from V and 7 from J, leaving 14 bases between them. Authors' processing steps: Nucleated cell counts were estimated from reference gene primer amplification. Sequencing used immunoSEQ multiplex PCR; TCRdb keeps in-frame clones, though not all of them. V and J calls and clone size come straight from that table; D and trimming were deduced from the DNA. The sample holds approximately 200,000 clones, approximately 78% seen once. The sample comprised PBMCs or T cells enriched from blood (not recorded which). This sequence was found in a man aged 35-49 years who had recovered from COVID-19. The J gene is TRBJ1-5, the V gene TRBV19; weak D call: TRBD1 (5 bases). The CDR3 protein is CASSTIRVNQPQHF. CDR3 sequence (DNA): TGTGCCAGTAGTACAATCAGGGTTAACCAGCCCCAGCATTTT.